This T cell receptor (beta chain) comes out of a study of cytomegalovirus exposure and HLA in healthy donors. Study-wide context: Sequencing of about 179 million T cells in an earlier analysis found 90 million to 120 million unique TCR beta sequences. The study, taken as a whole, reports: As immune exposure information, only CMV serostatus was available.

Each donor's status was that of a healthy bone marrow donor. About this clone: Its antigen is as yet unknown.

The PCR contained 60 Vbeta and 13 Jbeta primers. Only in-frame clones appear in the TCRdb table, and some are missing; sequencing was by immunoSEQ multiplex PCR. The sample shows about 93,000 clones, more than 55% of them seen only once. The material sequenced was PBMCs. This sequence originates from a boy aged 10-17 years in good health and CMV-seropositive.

CDR3 nucleotide sequence: TGTGCCAGTAGTCCCCGGACTAGCGGGAGTCGGACCGGGGAGCTGTTTTTT. Amino acids: CASSPRTSGSRTGELFF. This chain joins TRBV19 and TRBJ2-2; the match to TRBD2 covers 13 bases. Germline trimming cut 5 bases from V and 5 bases from J; bases unmatched to any gene: 8. This CDR3 has 17 amino acids. CDR1 and CDR2 (germline): LNHDA, SQIVND (reference sequence).